This entry describes one TCR beta chain. Antigen unknown. The authors made TCR cDNA by 5'RACE template switching, adding a universal primer site and UMIs. MiXCR, run by TCRdb on the 5' RACE reads, gives a single entry per CDR3 protein. The sample carries roughly 150,000 distinct CDR3 sequences, around 7% recorded once. This specimen belongs to a study of T cells after yellow fever vaccination. Turning to the study itself: Where fractions had low cell numbers, libraries were prepared from them with the SMART-Seq v4 Ultra Low Input RNA kit. Whole-study results and caveats: Re-detected after boosting: most primary clones, 96% of CD4 and roughly 88% of CD8. Relatively few clonotypes were ones that appeared in both CD4 and CD8 compartments.

V was pared by 2 bases and J by 3 bases, with 1 base between. The CDR3 is 12 amino acids. Germline lookup yields CDR1 MGHRA and CDR2 YSYEKL. This receptor was taken from a young man who received the YFV17D yellow fever vaccine. The V and J genes are TRBV4-1 and TRBJ2-2, with D uncertain. The material sequenced was CD4+ T cells sorted from PBMCs, taken 5 to 6 days after the first yellow fever vaccination. CDR3 in DNA: TGCGCCAGCAGCCAATACACCGGGGAGCTGTTTTTT. Its translation: CASSQYTGELFF.